Following are 10 T cell receptor beta chains from one sample sequenced in a study of T-cell reconstitution after alpha-beta-depleted transplantation in children. Using unique molecular identifiers, the investigators prepared the TCRbeta library. TCRdb analysed the PCR reads with MiXCR anew, one entry per CDR3 protein. The profile shows about 480,000 distinct CDR3 sequences, roughly an eighth of them singletons. The material sequenced was PBMCs from the stem cell graft donor, taken from the stem cell graft. The receptors here all came from a human donor who donated a stem cell graft to a child with combined immunodeficiency.

The genes are TRBV20-1 and TRBJ2-2; TRBD1 matches 7 bases. The CDR3 runs 14 residues. V lost 3 bases to trimming and J lost 13 bases; unmatched junction nucleotides: 14. In germline, CDR1 is DFQATT, CDR2 SNEGSKA (reference sequence). The DNA for the CDR3 is TGCAGTGCTAGGAGGGACAGTCTGTTTCCCGGGCTGTTTTTT. Protein product: CSARRDSLFPGLFF.

The V gene is TRBV6-2 or TRBV6-3, the J gene TRBJ2-1; D assignment may be TRBD1 or TRBD2 (5 bases each). V gave up 8 bases and J gave up 12 bases, with 23 bases separating them. The CDR3 spans 14 residues. CDR1 and CDR2 from the germline V gene are MNHEY and SVGEGT. The CDR3 region has the DNA TGTGCCAGCCTCCGGACACTAACCGACCGGGGGCAGTTCTTC. The encoded protein is CASLRTLTDRGQFF.

This clonotype was seen repeatedly, ten times or more. The J gene is TRBJ1-5, the V gene TRBV6-5; the D gene is possibly TRBD1 (5 bases). The V gene lost 5 bases and the J gene lost 3 bases, with 8 bases spanning the gap. CDR1 is MNHEY and CDR2 is SVGAGI in the germline V gene. This CDR3 spans 13 amino acids. In DNA form, the CDR3 reads TGTGCCAGCAGTCAGGGTTCCAATCAGCCCCAGCATTTT. Translating gives CASSQGSNQPQHF.

This clonotype was observed many times. The chain joins TRBV7-9 to TRBJ2-5; no clear D gene. With 8 bases removed from V and 5 bases from J, the gap between germline ends came to 21 bases. The germline V gene has CDR1 SEHNR and CDR2 FQNEAQ (reference sequence). This CDR3 is 15 amino acids long. The CDR3 sequence is CASGKDGITGETQYF. CDR3 bases: TGTGCCAGCGGAAAGGACGGCATCACTGGGGAGACCCAGTACTTC.

This clonotype was seen a few times. This sequence joins TRBV9 and TRBJ2-3, with 7 bases identical to TRBD2. Germline CDR1 SGDLS, CDR2 YYNGEE. The CDR3 totals 14 residues. Losses at the gene ends were 0 bases for V and 6 bases for J; bases not matched to a gene: 4. CDR3 amino acids: CASSVGTSSDTQYF. The CDR3 DNA is TGTGCCAGCAGCGTAGGGACTAGTTCCGATACGCAGTATTTT.

The table lists this clonotype with many counts. This chain connects TRBV12-3 or TRBV12-4 to TRBJ2-7; 7 nucleotides match TRBD2. Trimming at V came to 7 bases and at J to 1 base, leaving 7 bases not matched to a gene. CDR3 length: 14 residues. CDR3: CASTMAGVSYEQYF. The CDR3 DNA sequence: TGTGCCAGCACCATGGCGGGGGTTTCCTACGAGCAGTACTTC.

Concerning this clonotype itself: This may come from a read error, since a much larger clone is one base off. The CDR3 nucleotides read TGTGCCAGCAGCCCAGAAGGGGAGTCCTACAATGAGCAGTTCTTC. Its translation is CASSPEGESYNEQFF. The chain recombines TRBV9 with TRBJ2-1; the D gene could be TRBD1 or TRBD2 (5 bases each). Trimming pared 4 bases from V and 1 base from J, leaving 12 bases between. The CDR3 is made up of 15 amino acids. The germline V gene has CDR1 SGDLS and CDR2 YYNGEE.

This clonotype was picked up many times. V gene TRBV5-6 combines with J gene TRBJ2-1; no clear D gene. Germline V gene sequence: CDR1 SGHDT, CDR2 YYEEEE. The CDR3 spans 15 residues. Trimming left V 0 bases short and J 4 bases short, with 11 bases between. The CDR3 loop reads CASSLEGYGYNEQFF. The CDR3 bases are TGTGCCAGCAGCTTGGAAGGGTACGGGTACAATGAGCAGTTCTTC. The full variable domain, in which reference TRBV5-6 and TRBJ2-1 provide the parts outside the CDR3, is DAGVTQSPTHLIKTRGQQVTLRCSPKSGHDTVSWYQQALGQGPQFIFQYYEEEERQRGNFPDRFSGHQFPNYSSELNVNALLLGDSALYLCASSLEGYGYNEQFFGPGTRLTVL.

This clonotype was seen many times. This chain joins TRBV12-3 or TRBV12-4 and TRBJ2-3; 12 positions agree with TRBD2. This CDR3 region has 16 residues. The junction had 7 bases not matched to a gene; V was cut back by 6 bases and J by 3 bases. The CDR3 here is CASRQTSGRATDTQYF. For the CDR3, the DNA is TGTGCCAGCAGGCAGACTAGCGGGAGAGCGACAGATACGCAGTATTTT.

This rearrangement joins TRBV20-1 to TRBJ2-7; TRBD1 aligns across 8 bases. The CDR3 is made up of 13 amino acids. The junction had 6 bases not matched to a gene; V was cut back by 6 bases and J by 2 bases. Germline assignment: CDR1 DFQATT and CDR2 SNEGSKA (reference sequence). CDR3 loop: CSARDRKTYEQYF. The CDR3 DNA follows: TGCAGTGCAAGGGACAGGAAAACCTACGAGCAGTACTTC.